The present TCR beta chain was sequenced within a study of OX40 agonist ivuxolimab in advanced cancers. Whole-study results and caveats: The authors did not determine the antigen specificity of the expanded peripheral T cells.

Autoimmune disease history or systemic immunosuppression barred patients. Sequencing used immunoSEQ multiplex PCR; TCRdb keeps in-frame clones, though not all of them. Here the sample spans roughly 40,000 clones, nearly 90% being singletons. The CDR3 has 14 amino acids. V was pared by 1 base and J by 5 bases, with 12 bases between. The germline V gene has CDR1 GTSNPN and CDR2 SVGIG (reference sequence). Regarding this clone: Its antigen is undetermined.

The specimen comprised CD4+ or CD8+ T cells sorted from blood, sampled in a trial of the OX40 agonist ivuxolimab. The receptor was derived from an adult with an advanced solid tumor such as melanoma, head and neck, liver or kidney cancer. The chain carries TRBV30 and TRBJ1-5; no clear D gene. CDR3 protein: CAWSAGLWHQPQHF. Written as DNA, the CDR3 is TGTGCCTGGAGTGCCGGACTGTGGCATCAGCCCCAGCATTTT.